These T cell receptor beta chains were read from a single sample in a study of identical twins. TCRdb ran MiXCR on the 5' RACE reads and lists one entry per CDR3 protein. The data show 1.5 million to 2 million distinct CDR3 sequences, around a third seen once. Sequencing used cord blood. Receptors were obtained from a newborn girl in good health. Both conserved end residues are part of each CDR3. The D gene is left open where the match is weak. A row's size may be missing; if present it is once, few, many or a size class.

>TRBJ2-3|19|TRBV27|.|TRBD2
CASSLPARERYLSTDTQYF
TGTGCCAGCAGTTTACCAGCGCGGGAGCGATACCTAAGCACAGATACGCAGTATTTT
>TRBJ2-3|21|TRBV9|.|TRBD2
CASSPRNPQRELAGITDTQYF
TGTGCCAGCAGCCCACGCAACCCCCAGAGGGAACTAGCGGGGATCACAGATACGCAGTATTTT
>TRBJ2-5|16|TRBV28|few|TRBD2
CASRSWGGGYQETQYF
TGTGCCAGCAGGTCGTGGGGCGGGGGGTACCAAGAGACCCAGTACTTC
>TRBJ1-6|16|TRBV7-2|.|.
CASSLVFQPYNSPLHF
TGTGCCAGCAGCTTAGTTTTCCAGCCCTATAATTCACCCCTCCACTTT
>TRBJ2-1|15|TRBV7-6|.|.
CASSLSGQRTNEQFF
TGTGCCAGCAGCTTAAGCGGACAAAGGACCAATGAGCAGTTCTTC
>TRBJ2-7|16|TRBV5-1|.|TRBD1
CASSLALGTGDNEQYF
TGCGCCAGCAGCTTGGCCCTCGGGACAGGGGATAATGAGCAGTACTTC
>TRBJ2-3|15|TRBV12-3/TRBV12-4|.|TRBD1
CASSSRDRITDTQYF
TGTGCCAGCAGTTCCCGGGACAGAATCACAGATACGCAGTATTTT
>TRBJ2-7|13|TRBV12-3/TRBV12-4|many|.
CASSMLDHYEQYF
TGTGCCAGCAGTATGTTGGACCACTACGAGCAGTACTTC
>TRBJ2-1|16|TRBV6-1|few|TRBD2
CASSDSGAGAYNEQFF
TGTGCCAGCAGTGACTCCGGAGCGGGAGCCTACAATGAGCAGTTCTTC
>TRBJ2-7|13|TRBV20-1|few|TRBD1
CSAGDSGYYEQYF
TGCAGTGCGGGGGACAGTGGGTACTACGAGCAGTACTTC
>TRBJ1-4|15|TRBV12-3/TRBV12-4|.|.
CASSPTGSGNEKLFF
TGTGCCAGCAGTCCAACAGGGTCGGGTAATGAAAAACTGTTTTTT
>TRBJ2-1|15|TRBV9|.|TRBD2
CASSAASGVPREQFF
TGTGCCAGCAGCGCGGCTAGCGGGGTACCACGCGAGCAGTTCTTC
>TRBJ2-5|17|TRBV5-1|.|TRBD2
CASNLFTASGHQETQYF
TGCGCCAGCAACCTCTTTACGGCTAGCGGGCACCAAGAGACCCAGTACTTC
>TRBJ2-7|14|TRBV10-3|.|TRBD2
CAISEVGEGAEQYF
TGTGCCATCAGTGAAGTCGGGGAGGGTGCCGAGCAGTACTTC
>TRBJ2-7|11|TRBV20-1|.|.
CSASVLAEQYF
TGCAGTGCTAGTGTCCTAGCCGAGCAGTACTTC